The TCR beta chain under discussion was sequenced for a study of monozygotic twins with cystic fibrosis. Repertoires were generated with immunoSEQ multiplex PCR, while TCRdb's copy carries only in-frame clones and drops some. Found here are roughly 25,000 clones, 96% of them singletons; the top ten hold 2.7%. The sequence derives from a girl aged 2 to 10 with cystic fibrosis. Material: blood.

The CDR3 here is CASSLKIGTGMGEQYF. The CDR3 nucleotides are TGTGCCAGCAGCTTAAAGATCGGGACAGGGATGGGCGAGCAGTACTTC. The genes are TRBV5-4 and TRBJ2-7; 9 bases match TRBD1. V was pared by 2 bases and J by 6 bases, with 12 bases of the junction left unmatched. From germline, CDR1 is SGHNT and CDR2 YYREEE (reference sequence). This CDR3 is built from 16 residues.